The T cell receptor beta chain described here comes from a study of blood T cell repertoires in COVID-19. The table lists this clone with a count of one. Clones were read by immunoSEQ multiplex PCR, and TCRdb kept only the in-frame ones, dropping some. The sample lists about 250,000 clones, over 75% occurring once. V lost 11 bases to trimming and J lost 4 bases, with 18 bases between them. CDR1 is LNHDA, CDR2 SQIVND, per germline (reference sequence). There are 15 residues in the CDR3. This receptor was taken from a human donor with COVID-19, enrolled during active disease. The donor label of this sample is uncertain. The chain combines TRBV19 with TRBJ1-6, with D possibly being TRBD1 (6 bases). Sample: peripheral blood. The CDR3 reads CAPAGEGPYNSPLHF. CDR3 coding DNA: TGTGCCCCCGCAGGGGAGGGACCTTATAATTCACCCCTCCACTTT. The whole variable domain, filled in from reference TRBV19 and TRBJ1-6, reads DGGITQSPKYLFRKEGQNVTLSCEQNLNHDAMYWYRQDPGQGLRLIYYSQIVNDFQKGDIAEGYSVSREKKESFPLTVTSAQKNPTAFYLCAPAGEGPYNSPLHFGNGTRLTVT.